These 17 T cell receptor beta chains originate from one sample sequenced in a study of cytomegalovirus exposure and HLA in healthy donors. The PCR ran on 60 Vbeta and 13 Jbeta primers. Profiling relied on immunoSEQ multiplex PCR, and the TCRdb table lists in-frame clones only, not all of them. The sample contains 160,000 or so clones, roughly 79% of which appear only once. Material for sequencing was PBMCs. These TCRs come from a woman aged 45-65 years in good health and CMV-seronegative.

The gene calls are TRBV28 and TRBJ1-1, with a possible D match to TRBD1 (6 bases). CDR1 and CDR2 (germline): MDHEN, SYDVKM. Trimming took off 6 bases at V and 7 bases at J, with 18 bases between the two ends. The CDR3 has 14 amino acids. The CDR3 DNA is TGTGCCAGCAGCGCGGGGGACACTAGGGGTGAAGCTTTCTTT. Translation gives CASSAGDTRGEAFF.

The chain has TRBV21-1 and TRBJ1-2; the table's D call of TRBD1 was not tested on the DNA. TRBV21-1 is reported as a pseudogene. This CDR3 is 18 amino acids long. This CDR3 is CASSPPGTGGGLLYGYTF. As DNA, the CDR3 is TGTGCCAGCAGCCCGCCCGGGACAGGGGGTGGACTACTCTATGGCTACACCTTC.

CDR3 coding DNA: TGTGCCAGCAGCGTCGGTCAGGGGGGTTTGGACGAGCAGTACTTC. Encoded protein: CASSVGQGGLDEQYF. This chain links TRBV9 with TRBJ2-7, with D possibly being TRBD1 (7 bases). Germline V gene data show CDR1 as SGDLS and CDR2 as YYNGEE. This CDR3 is built from 15 residues. Trimming stripped 2 bases from V and 5 bases from J, with 17 bases between.

The chain carries TRBV6-4 and TRBJ1-2, with TRBD1 matching over 8 bases. Trimming took 6 bases from V and 7 from J; bases not matched to a gene: 10. The germline gives CDR1 MRHNA, CDR2 SNTAGT. CDR3 length equals 14 residues. CDR3 coding DNA: TGTGCCAGCAGCAACGGACAGGGCGGGGGTGGCTACACCTTC. Its translation: CASSNGQGGGGYTF.

The chain is built from TRBV9 and TRBJ2-2; 8 bases are a match to TRBD2. V lost 0 bases and J lost 5; bases outside the gene matches: 6. CDR1 is SGDLS, CDR2 YYNGEE, per germline. This CDR3 comprises 16 residues. The DNA for the CDR3 is TGTGCCAGCAGCGTAGAAGCGGGGGTTGGTACCGGGGAGCTGTTTTTT. Amino acids: CASSVEAGVGTGELFF. Based on the CDR3 plus reference TRBV9 and TRBJ2-2, the full variable domain is DSGVTQTPKHLITATGQRVTLRCSPRSGDLSVYWYQQSLDQGLQFLIQYYNGEERAKGNILERFSAQQFPDLHSELNLSSLELGDSALYFCASSVEAGVGTGELFFGEGSRLTVL.

This chain links TRBV5-1 with TRBJ1-2, with 9 bases aligning to TRBD1. CDR3 length equals 14 residues. V dropped 4 bases and J dropped 4; count of bases not matched to a gene: 5. Germline-derived CDR1 and CDR2 are SGHRS and YFSETQ. The CDR3 DNA sequence: TGCGCCAGCAGCGTGGACAGGGGTGGCTATGGCTACACCTTC. Encoded protein: CASSVDRGGYGYTF.

The chain employs TRBV6-1 and TRBJ2-7; the match to TRBD1 covers 10 bases. Germline loops: CDR1 MNHNS, CDR2 SASEGT. V lost 5 bases to trimming and J lost 12 bases; unmatched junction nucleotides: 10. This CDR3 contains 13 residues. The CDR3 reads CASSTGTGVKPYF. In nucleotides, the CDR3 is TGTGCCAGCAGTACCGGGACAGGGGTGAAGCCGTACTTC.

The chain carries TRBV13 and TRBJ2-7; D is possibly TRBD2 (6 bases). The CDR3 consists of 14 residues. The germline CDR1 and CDR2 sequences are PRHDT and FYEKMQ (reference sequence). Deletions cut 4 bases from V and 6 bases from J, with 16 bases between. The DNA of the CDR3 is TGTGCCAGCAGCTCCGGGACTGGCTCATTCGAGCAGTACTTC. Translation: CASSSGTGSFEQYF. Supplemented by reference TRBV13 and TRBJ2-7, the full variable domain reads AAGVIQSPRHLIKEKRETATLKCYPIPRHDTVYWYQQGPGQDPQFLISFYEKMQSDKGSIPDRFSAQQFSDYHSELNMSSLELGDSALYFCASSSGTGSFEQYFGPGTRLTVT.

V and J are TRBV5-5 and TRBJ2-7; tentatively, D is TRBD1 (5 bases). The CDR3 has 15 residues. The ends were cut back, 1 base at V and 3 bases at J, with 14 bases in the middle. In germline, CDR1 is SGHKS, CDR2 YYEKEE (reference sequence). CDR3 protein: CASSLWGRSNYEQYF. CDR3 nucleotides: TGTGCCAGCAGCTTGTGGGGCAGATCAAACTACGAGCAGTACTTC.

The V and J genes are TRBV5-5 and TRBJ2-1, with D perhaps TRBD1 (6 bases). The V and J ends lost 0 bases and 4 bases respectively, with 11 bases between them. The CDR3 extends over 15 amino acids. CDR1 and CDR2 from the germline V gene are SGHKS and YYEKEE (reference sequence). Here the CDR3 DNA reads TGTGCCAGCAGCTTGGATGGGGGCCCATACAATGAGCAGTTCTTC. It is translated as CASSLDGGPYNEQFF.

This clone was observed a few times. In DNA form, the CDR3 reads TGTGCCAGCAGCTGGAGGACTAGCCAGCCCTACAATGAGCAGTTCTTC. It translates to CASSWRTSQPYNEQFF. V is TRBV7-6 and J is TRBJ2-1; TRBD2 aligns across 8 bases. The V segment lost 4 bases and the J segment 2 bases; nucleotides outside the gene matches: 7. Looked up from germline, CDR1 is SGHVS and CDR2 is FNYEAQ. The CDR3 loop spans 16 amino acids.

As DNA, the CDR3 is TGTGCCAGCAGCCAACCGGACAGGGACTATGGCTACACCTTC. This encodes CASSQPDRDYGYTF. The rearrangement uses TRBV4-2 and TRBJ1-2; TRBD1 agrees at 8 bases. This CDR3 comprises 14 residues. From germline, CDR1 is LGHNA and CDR2 YNFKEQ. After removal of 2 bases from V and 3 bases from J, the junction contained 2 bases not matched to a gene.

The gene calls are TRBV28 and TRBJ1-2; D is perhaps TRBD1 (6 bases). Trimming left V 3 bases short and J 7 bases short, with 12 bases between. The V gene's germline CDR1 is MDHEN and CDR2 SYDVKM. CDR3 length equals 13 residues. CDR3 loop: CASSFRGGPGYTF. The CDR3 nucleotides read TGTGCCAGCAGTTTCCGGGGGGGCCCTGGCTACACCTTC.

This rearrangement joins TRBV10-3 to TRBJ1-1; D is uncertain. The V gene lost 3 bases and the J gene lost 1 base, with 9 bases spanning the gap. The CDR3 runs 14 residues. Germline assignment: CDR1 ENHRY and CDR2 SYGVKD. CDR3 nucleotide sequence: TGTGCCATCAGTGATACTCGAGGGAACACTGAAGCTTTCTTT. This translates into CAISDTRGNTEAFF.

This chain uses TRBV7-2 with TRBJ2-1; D uncertain. V was pared by 5 bases and J by 0 bases, with 11 bases between. This CDR3 is 15 amino acids long. Germline loops: CDR1 SGHTA, CDR2 FQGNSA. CDR3 residues: CASSHEASSYNEQFF. The CDR3 coding sequence is TGTGCCAGCAGCCACGAGGCTAGCTCCTACAATGAGCAGTTCTTC. Combining the CDR3 with reference TRBV7-2 and TRBJ2-1 gives the whole variable domain GAGVSQSPSNKVTEKGKDVELRCDPISGHTALYWYRQSLGQGLEFLIYFQGNSAPDKSGLPSDRFSAERTGGSVSTLTIQRTQQEDSAVYLCASSHEASSYNEQFFGPGTRLTVL.

The table lists this clone with a count of one. The CDR3 region has the DNA TGTGCCAGCAGCCCCTCCTTTCAGCCCCAGCATTTT. It codes for CASSPSFQPQHF. This chain joins TRBV28 and TRBJ1-5; D remains unclear. The CDR3 is 12 amino acids. The V end lost 6 bases, the J end lost 6 bases, and 9 bases lay between the germline ends. CDR1 is MDHEN and CDR2 is SYDVKM in the germline V gene.

This sequence joins TRBV4-2 and TRBJ2-7; a possible D gene is TRBD2 (5 bases). The V end was cut by 3 bases, the J end by 0 bases, with 12 bases between. CDR1 LGHNA and CDR2 YNFKEQ come from the germline V gene. This CDR3 region has 15 residues. CDR3 nucleotides: TGTGCCAGCAGCCAGGGAGTGAGTAGCTCCTACGAGCAGTACTTC. Its translation is CASSQGVSSSYEQYF.